Shown below are 15 T cell receptor beta chains from a single sample sequenced in a study of blood T cell dynamics during melanoma immunotherapy. Data came from immunoSEQ multiplex PCR; TCRdb stores just in-frame clones and leaves some out. The sample yields 13,000 to 15,000 clones, around 86% seen once. The time point is: pre-treatment baseline. Sequences were derived from blood, sampled from a patient treated with checkpoint blockade. These receptors came from a human donor with melanoma.

V and J are TRBV19 and TRBJ2-6; 9 bases fit TRBD1. The CDR3 has 17 amino acids. Unmatched junction bases numbered 4, after V lost 1 base and J lost 3 bases. Germline assignment: CDR1 LNHDA and CDR2 SQIVND (reference sequence). The CDR3 region is CASSIARTGVGANVLTF. The CDR3 DNA follows: TGTGCCAGTAGTATAGCAAGGACAGGGGTTGGGGCCAACGTCCTGACTTTC.

The chain links TRBV5-4 to TRBJ1-2; perhaps TRBD1 as D (6 bases). CDR1 and CDR2 from the germline V gene are SGHNT and YYREEE (reference sequence). CDR3 length: 15 amino acids. V was cut by 5 bases and J by 2 bases, with 16 bases left in between. CDR3 in DNA: TGTGCCAGCAGGGTGGGGGCAGGGATAAACTATGGCTACACCTTC. Protein: CASRVGAGINYGYTF.

The chain combines TRBV6-5 with TRBJ1-2, with D possibly TRBD1 on 5 matching bases. Germline-derived CDR1 and CDR2 are MNHEY and SVGAGI. V was cut by 5 bases and J by 4 bases, with 14 bases left in between. This CDR3 contains 14 residues. The DNA of the CDR3 is TGTGCCAGCAGTCCCTTGGGGGAGCGCTATGGCTACACCTTC. It specifies CASSPLGERYGYTF.

The chain combines TRBV6-1 with TRBJ2-6, with D possibly TRBD2 on 6 matching bases. Trimming cost V 2 bases and J 1 base, with 9 bases left between them. CDR3 length equals 16 residues. The germline CDR1 and CDR2 sequences are MNHNS and SASEGT. The CDR3 nucleotides read TGTGCCAGCAGTGAATTTGGGGGGTCTGGGGCCAACGTCCTGACTTTC. Translation gives CASSEFGGSGANVLTF.

J is TRBJ2-7 and V is TRBV7-2; 7 bases agree with TRBD1. This CDR3 has 12 residues. The trim removed 5 bases at V and 11 bases at J, leaving 9 bases unmatched. CDR1 is SGHTA and CDR2 is FQGNSA in the germline V gene. The CDR3 DNA is TGTGCCAGCAGCCCGGAGAGGGGGCTGAAGTACTTC. This gives the protein CASSPERGLKYF.

V usage is TRBV7-8 and J usage is TRBJ1-1; D is uncertain. V lost 3 bases to trimming and J lost 6 bases, with 14 bases between them. Germline CDR1 reads SGHVS; CDR2 reads FQNEAQ. The CDR3 runs to 14 residues. This CDR3 is CASSLVFPNAEAFF. CDR3 nucleotide sequence: TGTGCCAGCAGCTTGGTCTTTCCTAACGCTGAAGCTTTCTTT. Filled out from reference TRBV7-8 and TRBJ1-1, the complete variable domain reads GAGVSQSPRYKVAKRGQDVALRCDPISGHVSLFWYQQALGQGPEFLTYFQNEAQLDKSGLPSDRFFAERPEGSVSTLKIQRTQQEDSAVYLCASSLVFPNAEAFFGQGTRLTVV.

This clone has a handful of counts. The chain combines TRBV6-5 with TRBJ1-5; 9 bases map to TRBD1. With V trimmed by 5 bases and J by 7 bases, 9 bases remained unmatched. Germline CDR1 MNHEY, CDR2 SVGAGI. This CDR3 contains 15 residues. The CDR3 nucleotides read TGTGCCAGCAGTGGGGGACAGGGAAGATGGCAGCCCCAGCATTTT. Its protein product is CASSGGQGRWQPQHF.

V usage is TRBV4-3 and J usage is TRBJ2-1; 12 bases fit TRBD2. This CDR3 spans 17 amino acids. The junction had 8 bases not matched to a gene; V was cut back by 0 bases and J by 8 bases. Germline loops: CDR1 LGHNA, CDR2 YSLEER. The CDR3 here is CASSQDPLAGGQDEQFF. DNA for the CDR3: TGCGCCAGCAGCCAAGACCCTCTAGCGGGGGGGCAGGATGAGCAGTTCTTC.

The rearrangement uses TRBV5-1 and TRBJ2-2, with a tentative D call TRBD1 (5 bases). Germline lookup yields CDR1 SGHRS and CDR2 YFSETQ. The CDR3 runs 14 residues. V lost 1 base and J 3 bases, leaving 7 bases between the germline ends. The CDR3 reads CASSLLQDTGELFF. The CDR3 region has the DNA TGCGCCAGCAGCTTGCTACAGGACACCGGGGAGCTGTTTTTT.

The J gene is TRBJ2-7, the V gene TRBV19; either TRBD1 or TRBD2 may fit D (6 bases each). The V end was cut by 5 bases, the J end by 0 bases, with 23 bases between. Germline V gene sequence: CDR1 LNHDA, CDR2 SQIVND (reference sequence). The CDR3 has 18 residues. CDR3 DNA sequence: TGTGCCAGTAGTCCCCGAGGGGGTGGTAGCGGACCCTCCTACGAGCAGTACTTC. This gives the protein CASSPRGGGSGPSYEQYF.

The V gene is TRBV2, the J gene TRBJ2-2; possibly TRBD1 for D (5 bases). The germline CDR1 and CDR2 sequences are SNHLY and FYNNEI. The length of the CDR3 is 12 residues. Deletions cut 4 bases from V and 5 bases from J, with 5 bases between. DNA of the CDR3: TGTGCCAGCAGTGGACAGACCGGGGAGCTGTTTTTT. Translating it yields CASSGQTGELFF.

The rearrangement joins TRBV5-1 to TRBJ2-2; perhaps D is TRBD1 or TRBD2 (5 bases each). With 4 bases removed from V and 4 bases from J, the gap between germline ends came to 11 bases. In germline, CDR1 is SGHRS, CDR2 YFSETQ. The CDR3 covers 14 residues. CDR3 sequence: CASSLRGGTGELFF. The CDR3 nucleotides read TGCGCCAGCAGCCTGAGGGGCGGCACCGGGGAGCTGTTTTTT.

The chain uses TRBV25-1 and TRBJ1-1, with TRBD1 identical over 7 bases. J gave up 0 bases and V 4 bases, and 8 bases lay outside the gene matches. Germline lookup yields CDR1 MGHDK and CDR2 SYGVNS. This CDR3 region has 16 residues. Here the CDR3 reads CASSAWDSLMNTEAFF. CDR3 sequence (DNA): TGTGCCAGCAGTGCCTGGGACAGCCTCATGAACACTGAAGCTTTCTTT.

This rearrangement joins TRBV5-6 to TRBJ2-1; D is possibly TRBD1 (6 bases). V lost 0 bases and J lost 8, with 12 bases in between. This CDR3 contains 14 residues. Germline CDR1 is SGHDT and CDR2 is YYEEEE. The CDR3 DNA follows: TGTGCCAGCAGCTTGGGCACAGGGCAGCATGAGCAGTTCTTC. Protein sequence: CASSLGTGQHEQFF.

In DNA form, the CDR3 reads TGCGCCAGCAGCTCAATCGGACTAGCGGGGGCGAGCACAGATACGCAGTATTTT. Translating gives CASSSIGLAGASTDTQYF. The rearrangement uses TRBV5-1 and TRBJ2-3; 13 bases fit TRBD2. V was clipped by 3 bases and J by 0 bases; unmatched bases: 7. CDR1 SGHRS and CDR2 YFSETQ come from the germline V gene. This CDR3 spans 18 amino acids.